Listed below are T cell receptor beta chains from one sample, sequenced in a study of CD8 T cells in Susac syndrome. TCRdb re-derived calls from the immunoSEQ multiplex PCR reads in MiXCR, one entry per CDR3 protein. The data hold hundreds of thousands of distinct CDR3 sequences, with about 95% observed a single time. The source material was CD4+ T cells from PBMCs. The source of these receptors is a human donor with Susac syndrome. Both conserved end residues are part of each CDR3. A D gene is named only where the DNA matches it firmly. The size field is filled for only some rows; it gives once, few, many or a size class.

j_call d_call clone_size v_call cdr3_aa cdr3_nt
TRBJ2-3 . . TRBV30 CAWSVKGTDTQYF TGTGCCTGGAGTGTTAAGGGCACAGATACGCAGTATTTT
TRBJ1-2 . . TRBV12-3/TRBV12-4 CASSFGDMGYGYTF TGTGCCAGCAGTTTCGGGGACATGGGCTATGGCTACACCTTC
TRBJ1-2 . . TRBV9 CASSTNPGVGYTF TGTGCCAGCAGCACTAACCCGGGAGTGGGCTACACCTTC
TRBJ1-2 . . TRBV29-1 CSVEWTPYGYTF TGCAGCGTTGAATGGACTCCATATGGCTACACCTTC
TRBJ2-5 TRBD2 . TRBV7-9 CASSLYTSGETQYF TGTGCCAGCAGCTTATACACTAGCGGTGAGACCCAGTACTTC
TRBJ2-1 . . TRBV5-6 CASRPYSYNEQFF TGTGCCAGCAGGCCCTACTCCTACAATGAGCAGTTCTTC
TRBJ1-2 . once TRBV29-1 CSVEDSGQRGHYGYTF TGCAGCGTTGAAGATAGTGGGCAGAGAGGTCACTATGGCTACACCTTC
TRBJ2-5 . . TRBV24-1 CATSDLTEPQETQYF TGTGCCACCAGTGATTTGACAGAACCTCAAGAGACCCAGTACTTC
TRBJ2-7 . . TRBV9 CASSVGLDRYEQYF TGTGCCAGCAGCGTAGGTCTTGACCGCTACGAGCAGTACTTC
TRBJ2-1 . . TRBV7-3 CASSTSPAGPQFF TGTGCCAGCAGCACTAGTCCAGCGGGCCCTCAGTTCTTC
TRBJ1-1 . . TRBV7-8 CASSLVRGAEAFF TGTGCCAGCAGCTTAGTTAGGGGCGCTGAAGCTTTCTTT
TRBJ2-3 TRBD2 . TRBV4-1 CASSPAMASGGGTDTQYF TGCGCCAGCAGCCCAGCCATGGCTAGCGGGGGAGGCACAGATACGCAGTATTTT
TRBJ1-4 . . TRBV12-3/TRBV12-4 CASSFYQQNEKLFF TGTGCCAGCAGTTTTTATCAGCAGAATGAAAAACTGTTTTTT
TRBJ1-2 TRBD1 . TRBV5-1 CASSLEAGGLDYGYTF TGCGCCAGCAGCTTGGAGGCAGGGGGACTCGACTATGGCTACACCTTC
TRBJ1-5 TRBD1 . TRBV12-3/TRBV12-4 CASSLRAGGRGPQHF TGTGCCAGCAGTTTAAGGGCAGGGGGGAGGGGGCCCCAGCATTTT
TRBJ1-5 . . TRBV29-1 CSNYARYSANQPQHF TGCAGCAACTATGCTAGGTACAGTGCTAATCAGCCCCAGCATTTT
TRBJ2-5 . few TRBV6-5 CASSFQGGETQYF TGTGCCAGCAGTTTCCAGGGAGGTGAGACCCAGTACTTC
TRBJ1-5 . . TRBV20-1 CSARRPNSNQPQHF TGCAGTGCTAGAAGACCCAATAGCAATCAGCCCCAGCATTTT
TRBJ1-4 . . TRBV30 CAWNEGRDGEKLFF TGTGCCTGGAATGAGGGCAGGGACGGAGAAAAACTGTTTTTT
TRBJ2-5 TRBD1 . TRBV7-2 CASSSPGQGGGETQYF TGTGCCAGCAGCTCCCCGGGACAGGGGGGGGGAGAGACCCAGTACTTC
TRBJ2-3 . . TRBV30 CAWGTGPAGTDTQYF TGTGCCTGGGGTACAGGGCCAGCCGGCACAGATACGCAGTATTTT
TRBJ1-1 . . TRBV20-1 CSASPTYRGNTEAFF TGCAGTGCTAGCCCTACCTACCGGGGGAACACTGAAGCTTTCTTT
TRBJ1-4 . . TRBV30 CAWSVRHEKLFF TGTGCCTGGAGTGTACGACATGAAAAACTGTTTTTT